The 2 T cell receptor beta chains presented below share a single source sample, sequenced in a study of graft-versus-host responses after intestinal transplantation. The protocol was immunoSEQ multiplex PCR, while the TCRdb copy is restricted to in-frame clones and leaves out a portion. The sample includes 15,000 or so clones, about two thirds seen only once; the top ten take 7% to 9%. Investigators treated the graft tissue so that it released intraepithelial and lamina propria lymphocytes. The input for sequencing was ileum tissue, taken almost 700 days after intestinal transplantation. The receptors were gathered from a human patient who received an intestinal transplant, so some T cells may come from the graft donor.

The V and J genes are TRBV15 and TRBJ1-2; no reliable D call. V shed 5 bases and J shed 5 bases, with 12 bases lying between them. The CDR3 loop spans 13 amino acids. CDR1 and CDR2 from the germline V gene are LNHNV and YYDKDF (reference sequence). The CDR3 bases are TGTGCCACCAGCGTTGGGCTTTTGTATGGCTACACCTTC. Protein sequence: CATSVGLLYGYTF. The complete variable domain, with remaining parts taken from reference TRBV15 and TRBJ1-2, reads DAMVIQNPRYQVTQFGKPVTLSCSQTLNHNVMYWYQQKSSQAPKLLFHYYDKDFNNEADTPDNFQSRRPNTSFCFLDIRSPGLGDTAMYLCATSVGLLYGYTFGSGTRLTVV.

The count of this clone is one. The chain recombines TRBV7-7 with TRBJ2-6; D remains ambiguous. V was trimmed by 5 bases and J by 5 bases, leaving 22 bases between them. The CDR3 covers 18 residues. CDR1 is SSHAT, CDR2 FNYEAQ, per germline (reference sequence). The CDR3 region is CASSLTKCHKSRANVLTF. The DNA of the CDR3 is TGTGCCAGCAGCCTTACAAAGTGCCACAAAAGTCGGGCCAACGTCCTGACTTTC.